The rows below give T cell receptor beta chains drawn from one sample of a study of blood T cell repertoires in COVID-19. Generated by immunoSEQ multiplex PCR, the TCRdb table keeps only in-frame clones and is missing some. Of 390,000 or so clones listed, about 90% are singletons. The specimen was peripheral blood. The receptors shown here come from a woman aged 25 to 39 with COVID-19, enrolled during active disease. Each CDR3 is given with its conserved first and last residue. D genes are given only for firm matches. Some rows mark clone size as missing; the rest say once, few, many or name a class of expanded clone.

-	TRBV19	TRBJ2-7	-	TGTGCCAGTAGTATTGTAGCAGGGGAGGGCGAGCAGTACTTC	CASSIVAGEGEQYF
-	TRBV9	TRBJ1-3	-	TGTGCCAGCAGCGTAGGGTACAGGGCACTCTCTGGAAACACCATATATTTT	CASSVGYRALSGNTIYF
-	TRBV3-1/TRBV3-2	TRBJ1-6	-	TGTGCCAGCAGCCAATCTGAGAGGGTTGGATCACCCCTCCACTTT	CASSQSERVGSPLHF
TRBD2	TRBV5-4	TRBJ2-3	-	TGTGCCAGCAGAAGTTCAGGGACTAGCGGGATTAAAGATACGCAGTATTTT	CASRSSGTSGIKDTQYF
TRBD1	TRBV18	TRBJ2-7	-	TGTGCCAGCTCCGAGGGAGCAGGGGGCTCCTACGAGCAGTACTTC	CASSEGAGGSYEQYF
-	TRBV5-4	TRBJ1-1	-	TGTGCCAGCAGCTTCGGGAACACTGAAGCTTTCTTT	CASSFGNTEAFF
-	TRBV19	TRBJ2-7	once	TGTGCCAGTAGTATAAGAGACAGGACCTACGAGCAGTACTTC	CASSIRDRTYEQYF
TRBD2	TRBV5-4	TRBJ2-7	-	TGTGCCAGCAGCCCTCTGGGAGGGAGCTCCTACGAGCAGTACTTC	CASSPLGGSSYEQYF
TRBD1	TRBV7-9	TRBJ1-2	-	TGTGCCAGCAGCGACAGGGACGGCTATGGCTACACCTTC	CASSDRDGYGYTF
-	TRBV9	TRBJ2-7	once	TGTGCCAGCAGCGTAGGTCCGACTCCTTCCTACGAGCAGTACTTC	CASSVGPTPSYEQYF
TRBD1	TRBV24-1	TRBJ2-2	-	TGTGCCACCAGTGATTTAAGAGGGGGCGACACCGGGGAGCTGTTTTTT	CATSDLRGGDTGELFF
TRBD1	TRBV4-1	TRBJ2-7	-	TGCGCCAGCAGCCACAAGGGGACAGGGTCCTACGAGCAGTACTTC	CASSHKGTGSYEQYF
TRBD2	TRBV6-5	TRBJ2-1	-	TGTGCCAGCAGTTACACTAGCGGGAGCGGCCACAATGAGCAGTTCTTC	CASSYTSGSGHNEQFF
-	TRBV7-3	TRBJ2-7	-	TGTGCCAGCAGCTTACAGTCGGGAAGTTACTACGAGCAGTACTTC	CASSLQSGSYYEQYF
-	TRBV19	TRBJ1-5	-	TGTGCCAGACCCAGACAGGCCTCGAGGGAGCCCCAGCATTTT	CARPRQASREPQHF
TRBD1	TRBV5-1	TRBJ1-2	-	TGCGCCAGCAGCCTACGGGACAGCCCACCACCGGAGGGCTACACCTTC	CASSLRDSPPPEGYTF
TRBD2	TRBV28	TRBJ2-2	-	TGTGCCAGCACCCCGAGCGGGATGTCCGGGGAGCTGTTTTTT	CASTPSGMSGELFF
TRBD2	TRBV7-2	TRBJ2-7	-	TGTGCCAGCAGGGCCCCGGGAGGCCGGGGCGAGCAGTACTTC	CASRAPGGRGEQYF
-	TRBV15	TRBJ2-1	-	TGTGCCACCAGCAGAGATAGGCGGGACTCCTTTGGCGATGAGCAGTTCTTC	CATSRDRRDSFGDEQFF
-	TRBV28	TRBJ2-5	-	TGTGCCAGCAGTTTAAGGGGTTTTGAGACCCAGTACTTC	CASSLRGFETQYF
TRBD1	TRBV24-1	TRBJ2-2	-	TGTGCCACCAGTGAGCCCGACAGGGGCGCCACCGGGGAGCTGTTTTTT	CATSEPDRGATGELFF
-	TRBV19	TRBJ2-7	few	TGTGCCAGTAGAAAAGCAGCAGGGGGGAGCGAGCAGTACTTC	CASRKAAGGSEQYF
TRBD1	TRBV4-2	TRBJ1-6	-	TGTGCCAGCAGCCAAGAACCGACAGGGGGCGTAGGCTCACCCCTCCACTTT	CASSQEPTGGVGSPLHF
-	TRBV5-1	TRBJ2-1	-	TGCGCCAGCAGGTGGGACTCCAGCTCCTACAATGAGCAGTTCTTC	CASRWDSSSYNEQFF
TRBD2	TRBV29-1	TRBJ2-1	-	TGCAGCGTTCCTCCCGGGACTAGCGGGAGTGAGCAGTTCTTC	CSVPPGTSGSEQFF
-	TRBV6-5	TRBJ2-2	-	TGTGCCAGCAGTTTTGTAGGGGGGAACACCGGGGAGCTGTTTTTT	CASSFVGGNTGELFF
-	TRBV10-3	TRBJ2-4	-	TGTGCCATCAGTGCCATCAGGGCCCCGGACATTCAGTACTTC	CAISAIRAPDIQYF
TRBD1	TRBV2	TRBJ2-7	once	TGTGCCAGCAGTGGAGGAGGGACAGGGATCTCCTACGAGCAGTACTTC	CASSGGGTGISYEQYF
-	TRBV29-1	TRBJ2-3	-	TGCAGCGTTGATCCGGGCACAGATACGCAGTATTTT	CSVDPGTDTQYF
TRBD2	TRBV9	TRBJ2-1	-	TGTGCCAGCAGCCCACCAGGGACTAGCGGGAGAAATGAGCAGTTCTTC	CASSPPGTSGRNEQFF
-	TRBV2	TRBJ1-5	-	TGTGCCAGCAATATACTGCGTCAGCCCCAGCATTTT	CASNILRQPQHF
-	TRBV7-2	TRBJ1-2	-	TGTGCCAGCAGCCCTGGACAGCCTAACTATGGCTACACCTTC	CASSPGQPNYGYTF
TRBD1	TRBV18	TRBJ2-3	-	TGTGCCAGCTCACCTCTGAACCCCGGGACAGGCACAGATACGCAGTATTTT	CASSPLNPGTGTDTQYF
TRBD1	TRBV19	TRBJ1-1	-	TGTGCCAGTAGTTCCGGGACAGGGATCACTGAAGCTTTCTTT	CASSSGTGITEAFF
TRBD1	TRBV4-2	TRBJ2-1	many	TGTGCCAGCGCTCCCGACAGGGGGGTTTACAATGAGCAGTTCTTC	CASAPDRGVYNEQFF
-	TRBV29-1	TRBJ2-7	-	TGCAGCGCCCATACCACAAACAACTACGAGCAGTACTTC	CSAHTTNNYEQYF
TRBD2	TRBV30	TRBJ2-1	-	TGTGCCTGGAGTGTGGGACTAGACTACAATGAGCAGTTCTTC	CAWSVGLDYNEQFF
-	TRBV12-3/TRBV12-4	TRBJ1-1	-	TGTGCCACCTCCCTAGTTGAAGCTTTCTTT	CATSLVEAFF
-	TRBV27	TRBJ2-7	-	TGTGCCAGCAGTTTAAGACAGAGTAACTACGAGCAGTACTTC	CASSLRQSNYEQYF
TRBD1	TRBV5-1	TRBJ2-5	-	TGCGCCAGCAGCTTGGAGGGGGCGCGGGAGACCCAGTACTTC	CASSLEGARETQYF
-	TRBV4-1	TRBJ2-7	-	TGCGCCAGCAGCCAAGAGGCCCAGGGTTCCTACGAGCAGTACTTC	CASSQEAQGSYEQYF
TRBD2	TRBV3-1/TRBV3-2	TRBJ2-3	-	TGTGCCAGCAGCCCCAGGACTAGCGGGAGTGCAGATACGCAGTATTTT	CASSPRTSGSADTQYF
-	TRBV29-1	TRBJ2-6	-	TGCAGCGTTGACTCGGGGGATGGGGCCAACGTCCTGACTTTC	CSVDSGDGANVLTF
-	TRBV7-9	TRBJ2-7	-	TGTGCCAGCAGCGAAGGACTAACCTCCTACGAGCAGTACTTC	CASSEGLTSYEQYF
-	TRBV30	TRBJ1-4	-	TGTGCCTGGAGTGTACACGGAGCAGATGAAAAACTGTTTTTT	CAWSVHGADEKLFF
-	TRBV5-1	TRBJ1-1	-	TGCGCCAGCAGCTTAGGAGGGGCGAGTACTGAAGCTTTCTTT	CASSLGGASTEAFF
-	TRBV25-1	TRBJ2-5	-	TGTGCCAGCAGTCCAGACTCCCAAGAGACCCAGTACTTC	CASSPDSQETQYF
-	TRBV21-1	TRBJ1-5	few	TGTGCCAGCAGCCCTCTCGAGGTTGAGCAGCCCCAGCATTTT	CASSPLEVEQPQHF
-	TRBV7-9	TRBJ2-7	-	TGTGCCAGCAGGCCCGGGACTTACGAGCAGTACTTC	CASRPGTYEQYF
-	TRBV3-1/TRBV3-2	TRBJ1-1	-	TGTGCCAGCAGCCAGGGGAGGGACACTGAAGCTTTCTTT	CASSQGRDTEAFF
TRBD1	TRBV6-5	TRBJ2-2	-	TGTGCCAGCAGTTACTCCGACAGGGGCACCGGGGAGCTGTTTTTT	CASSYSDRGTGELFF
-	TRBV6-6	TRBJ1-1	-	TGTGCCAGCAGTCAACAGGGCCGGGACACTGAAGCTTTCTTT	CASSQQGRDTEAFF
-	TRBV24-1	TRBJ2-2	-	TGTGCCACCAGTGATTTAAACGAGGGAGTCACCGGGGAGCTGTTTTTT	CATSDLNEGVTGELFF
-	TRBV7-2	TRBJ2-1	once	TGTGCCAGCAGCTTAGGGCTGACAAGCAACAATGAGCAGTTCTTC	CASSLGLTSNNEQFF
-	TRBV5-1	TRBJ2-3	-	TGCGCCAGCAGCCAAGTAGGGGCCCGGGGGACAGATACGCAGTATTTT	CASSQVGARGTDTQYF
-	TRBV4-1	TRBJ1-5	many	TGCGCCAGCAGCCAAGTTCCAGGGAGCAATCAGCCCCAGCATTTT	CASSQVPGSNQPQHF
-	TRBV5-4	TRBJ2-7	-	TGTGCCAGCAGCCCGGGCCACGGGAGCTTGCGACTCTCTACCTACGAGCAGTACTTC	CASSPGHGSLRLSTYEQYF
TRBD2	TRBV3-1/TRBV3-2	TRBJ2-3	-	TGTGCCAGCAGCCAAACTATAGCGGGGGTTAAGGATACGCAGTATTTT	CASSQTIAGVKDTQYF